These 27 T cell receptor beta chains share one sample of origin, sequenced in a study of blood T cell repertoires in COVID-19. The assay was immunoSEQ multiplex PCR, and TCRdb's table has in-frame clones only and misses some. Counted here are some 120,000 clones, over 85% occurring once; the ten biggest clones make up 4% to 5%. The sequencing sample was made of peripheral blood. These receptors came from a man in his fifties or sixties with COVID-19, enrolled during active disease.

The chain combines TRBV6-5 with TRBJ1-1; 10 nucleotides align to TRBD1. Germline loops: CDR1 MNHEY, CDR2 SVGAGI. The CDR3 covers 15 residues. V dropped 5 bases and J dropped 1; count of bases not matched to a gene: 4. This chain's CDR3 is CASSLGTGANTEAFF. The CDR3 DNA reads as TGTGCCAGCAGTCTCGGGACAGGGGCGAACACTGAAGCTTTCTTT.

This chain joins TRBV2 and TRBJ1-5; TRBD1 matches 9 bases. Germline values: CDR1 SNHLY, CDR2 FYNNEI. The J segment lost 3 bases and the V segment lost 8 bases, leaving 8 bases of the junction unmatched. The CDR3 runs to 15 residues. The CDR3 is CASRTGDVNNQPQHF. The CDR3 coding sequence is TGTGCCAGCCGGACAGGGGATGTTAACAATCAGCCCCAGCATTTT. Full variable domain (outside the CDR3, taken from reference TRBV2 and TRBJ1-5): EPEVTQTPSHQVTQMGQEVILRCVPISNHLYFYWYRQILGQKVEFLVSFYNNEISEKSEIFDDQFSVERPDGSNFTLKIRSTKLEDSAMYFCASRTGDVNNQPQHFGDGTRLSIL.

The V and J genes are TRBV19 and TRBJ2-3; the D gene is possibly TRBD1 (6 bases). Trimming cost V 4 bases and J 4 bases, with 12 bases left between them. Germline V gives CDR1 LNHDA, CDR2 SQIVND (reference sequence). The CDR3 consists of 14 residues. The CDR3 loop is CASSKQGRADTQYF. CDR3 sequence (DNA): TGTGCCAGTAGTAAACAGGGCCGGGCAGATACGCAGTATTTT.

The gene calls are TRBV7-2 and TRBJ1-2; 9 bases are shared with TRBD1. The CDR3 extends over 15 amino acids. V gave up 5 bases and J gave up 5 bases; unmatched junction bases: 9. The germline V gene has CDR1 SGHTA and CDR2 FQGNSA. The CDR3 loop is CASSGPGQGMYGYTF. The CDR3 DNA is TGTGCCAGCAGCGGACCGGGACAGGGAATGTATGGCTACACCTTC.

V gene TRBV9 combines with J gene TRBJ2-5; tentatively, D is TRBD2 (6 bases). V was shortened by 7 bases and J by 1 base, with 14 bases between the two germline ends. Per the germline V gene, CDR1 is SGDLS and CDR2 is YYNGEE. CDR3 length equals 14 residues. CDR3 region: CASGNSGVQETQYF. DNA for the CDR3: TGTGCCAGCGGGAATAGCGGAGTCCAAGAGACCCAGTACTTC.

The gene calls are TRBV11-3 and TRBJ1-2; TRBD1 aligns across 9 bases. CDR3 length equals 16 residues. The germline V gene has CDR1 SGHNT and CDR2 YENEEA. The ends lost 5 bases at V and 4 bases at J; junction bases unmatched: 11. The DNA of the CDR3 is TGTGCCAGCAGCGCCGACCGGGACAGGGCGGTCTATGGCTACACCTTC. Its translation is CASSADRDRAVYGYTF.

The chain is built from TRBV25-1 and TRBJ1-2, with TRBD1 matching 7 bases. The germline CDR1 and CDR2 sequences are MGHDK and SYGVNS. Trimming removed 11 bases from V and 4 bases from J; junction bases left unmatched: 19. The CDR3 contains 16 residues. CDR3 amino acids: CASGPGTEKGLYGYTF. DNA for the CDR3: TGTGCCTCAGGTCCCGGGACAGAGAAGGGGCTCTATGGCTACACCTTC.

The J gene is TRBJ2-1, the V gene TRBV12-2; the table's D call TRBD2 went unverified against the DNA. TRBV12-2 represents a pseudogene. The CDR3 runs 18 residues. The CDR3: CASPRNRRTSGSYNEQFF. CDR3 nucleotide sequence: TGTGCAAGTCCTAGGAACCGCCGGACTAGCGGGAGTTACAATGAGCAGTTCTTC.

This chain joins TRBV10-3 and TRBJ1-1; D is undetermined. CDR3 length equals 13 residues. CDR1 is ENHRY, CDR2 SYGVKD, per germline. V gave up 4 bases and J gave up 1 base, with 7 bases separating them. In nucleotides, the CDR3 is TGTGCCATCAGTGGGGAGGAGAACACTGAAGCTTTCTTT. It translates to CAISGEENTEAFF.

The V call is TRBV2, the J call TRBJ2-1; 13 positions match TRBD2. The V segment lost 4 bases and the J segment 7 bases; nucleotides outside the gene matches: 1. This CDR3 has 14 residues. Germline V gives CDR1 SNHLY, CDR2 FYNNEI. CDR3 DNA sequence: TGTGCCAGCAGTGTGGGACTAGCGGGGAATGAGCAGTTCTTC. Translating gives CASSVGLAGNEQFF.

This chain joins TRBV30 and TRBJ1-3, with a tentative D call TRBD1 (6 bases). The germline CDR1 and CDR2 sequences are GTSNPN and SVGIG (reference sequence). V lost 0 bases and J lost 4, with 13 bases in between. This CDR3 comprises 15 residues. The CDR3 loop reads CAWSVRGALGNTIYF. CDR3 nucleotide sequence: TGTGCCTGGAGTGTTCGGGGGGCGCTCGGAAACACCATATATTTT.

This clone was found once. The rearrangement joins TRBV5-1 to TRBJ1-2; D unresolved. The V end was cut by 4 bases, the J end by 2 bases, with 9 bases between. The CDR3 spans 13 residues. Germline V gene lookup returns CDR1 SGHRS and CDR2 YFSETQ. The CDR3, as DNA: TGCGCCAGCAGCCCTGTGCAGAACTATGGCTACACCTTC. Residues: CASSPVQNYGYTF.

The table lists this clone with a count of one. The chain has TRBV5-1 and TRBJ2-1; the D gene is possibly TRBD2 (5 bases). From germline, CDR1 is SGHRS and CDR2 YFSETQ. This CDR3 comprises 15 residues. V gave up 4 bases and J gave up 6 bases, with 17 bases separating them. In nucleotides, the CDR3 is TGCGCCAGCAGCCTAGCTGGAGGTGGCCTCAATGAGCAGTTCTTC. It codes for CASSLAGGGLNEQFF.

V usage is TRBV18 and J usage is TRBJ2-1; TRBD2 aligns across 10 bases. This CDR3 is built from 12 residues. Germline V gene sequence: CDR1 KGHSH, CDR2 LQKENI. Trimming cost V 4 bases and J 9 bases; bases outside gene matches: 0. The CDR3 DNA follows: TGTGCCAGCTCACTAGCGGGAGGTGAGCAGTTCTTC. Translation: CASSLAGGEQFF. The full variable domain, completed using reference TRBV18 and TRBJ2-1, is NAGVMQNPRHLVRRRGQEARLRCSPMKGHSHVYWYRQLPEEGLKFMVYLQKENIIDESGMPKERFSAEFPKEGPSILRIQQVVRGDSAAYFCASSLAGGEQFFGPGTRLTVL.

This sequence joins TRBV6-2 or TRBV6-3 and TRBJ1-1, with 7 bases identical to TRBD1. The CDR3 contains 13 residues. CDR1 MNHEY and CDR2 SVGEGT come from the germline V gene. V lost 5 bases, J lost 8 bases, and 8 bases stayed unmatched. The CDR3 DNA is TGTGCCAGCAGTCCCAACCGACAGGGCGAAGCTTTCTTT. Amino acid sequence: CASSPNRQGEAFF.

The chain recombines TRBV27 with TRBJ2-2, with TRBD1 as a possible D gene (7 bases). The CDR3 has 16 amino acids. Germline CDR1 is MNHEY and CDR2 is SMNVEV (reference sequence). Trimming left V 1 base short and J 3 bases short, with 12 bases between. This chain's CDR3 is CASSLWRGRDTGELFF. The DNA for the CDR3 is TGTGCCAGCAGTTTATGGAGGGGGCGGGACACCGGGGAGCTGTTTTTT.

Only one count was recorded for this clone. The rearrangement links TRBV10-3 to TRBJ1-1; D is possibly TRBD1 (5 bases). Per the germline V gene, CDR1 is ENHRY and CDR2 is SYGVKD. Trimming shortened V by 5 bases and J by 3 bases, and 13 bases separated the two germline ends. The CDR3 totals 14 residues. The CDR3, as DNA: TGTGCCATCAGTCACGACAGTACCCACACTGAAGCTTTCTTT. Translating gives CAISHDSTHTEAFF.

CDR3 DNA sequence: TGTGCCAGCAGCGAGTCGAGCTCCTACAATGAGCAGTTCTTC. Translated: CASSESSSYNEQFF. The chain uses TRBV9 and TRBJ2-1; D is unresolved. Trimming shortened V by 3 bases and J by 0 bases, and 7 bases separated the two germline ends. CDR1 and CDR2 (germline): SGDLS, YYNGEE. The CDR3 is 14 residues long.

The rearrangement uses TRBV27 and TRBJ2-1, with 12 positions matching TRBD2. Germline-derived CDR1 and CDR2 are MNHEY and SMNVEV (reference sequence). V dropped 6 bases and J dropped 0; count of bases not matched to a gene: 3. This CDR3 region has 16 residues. The DNA for the CDR3 is TGTGCCAGCAGGCAACTAGCGGGAGGCTCCTACAATGAGCAGTTCTTC. This sequence encodes CASRQLAGGSYNEQFF.

CDR3 sequence: CASSLGLAGEGYEQFF. In nucleotides, the CDR3 is TGTGCCAGCAGCTTAGGACTAGCGGGAGAGGGGTATGAGCAGTTCTTC. The chain links TRBV11-3 to TRBJ2-1; 12 bases align to TRBD2. CDR3 length: 16 amino acids. With V trimmed by 1 base and J by 8 bases, 6 bases remained unmatched. Germline CDR1 is SGHNT and CDR2 is YENEEA.

This sequence joins TRBV7-9 and TRBJ1-4; 9 nucleotides align to TRBD1. The CDR3 consists of 14 residues. The V gene end was trimmed by 5 bases and the J gene end by 6 bases; junction bases not matched to a gene: 4. Germline values: CDR1 SEHNR, CDR2 FQNEAQ (reference sequence). CDR3 DNA sequence: TGTGCCAGCAGCGTCCGGGACAGGGATGAAAAACTGTTTTTT. It codes for CASSVRDRDEKLFF.

This sequence joins TRBV5-1 and TRBJ2-5, with D perhaps matching TRBD1 (6 bases). The CDR3 runs to 15 residues. Trimming removed 6 bases at V and 1 base at J, with 16 bases between. CDR1 SGHRS and CDR2 YFSETQ come from the germline V gene. The CDR3 spells CASIPPSGAQETQYF. The CDR3 nucleotides read TGCGCCAGCATTCCCCCATCAGGGGCCCAAGAGACCCAGTACTTC.

The chain recombines TRBV30 with TRBJ1-5, with no clear D. V lost 1 base and J 3 bases, leaving 10 bases between the germline ends. Germline V gives CDR1 GTSNPN, CDR2 SVGIG (reference sequence). The CDR3 runs 14 residues. This chain's CDR3 is CAWSGGGLNQPQHF. The DNA for the CDR3 is TGTGCCTGGAGTGGGGGAGGCCTCAATCAGCCCCAGCATTTT.

The chain uses TRBV6-2 or TRBV6-3 and TRBJ2-5; 10 positions agree with TRBD2. CDR1 is MNHEY and CDR2 is SVGEGT in the germline V gene. The V and J ends lost 4 bases and 4 bases, in that order; junction bases with no gene match: 6. This CDR3 spans 15 amino acids. CDR3 sequence: CASSFLAGEGETQYF. As DNA, the CDR3 is TGTGCCAGCAGTTTTCTAGCGGGAGAGGGAGAGACCCAGTACTTC.

CDR3 sequence: CASRAGGLAFF. The CDR3 coding sequence is TGTGCCAGCAGGGCGGGAGGCTTGGCTTTCTTT. This chain uses TRBV2 with TRBJ1-1; unclear D gene. The germline V gene encodes CDR1 SNHLY and CDR2 FYNNEI. The CDR3 is 11 residues long. Between the trimmed V and J ends, which lost 6 bases and 11 bases, there was a span of 13 bases.

This chain joins TRBV30 and TRBJ2-1; TRBD2 is a possible D gene (6 bases). V was clipped by 1 base and J by 14 bases, with 12 bases between them. CDR3 size: 11 residues. CDR1 and CDR2 (germline): GTSNPN, SVGIG (reference sequence). The CDR3 spells CAWSGRVRKFF. The CDR3 region has the DNA TGTGCCTGGAGTGGGAGGGTTAGAAAGTTCTTC.

The chain employs TRBV21-1 and TRBJ1-5. TRBV21-1 is an annotated pseudogene. The CDR3 runs 12 residues. DNA for the CDR3: TGTGCCAGTCGAAGAGGCAATCAGCCCCAGCATTTT. Translated, it gives CASRRGNQPQHF.